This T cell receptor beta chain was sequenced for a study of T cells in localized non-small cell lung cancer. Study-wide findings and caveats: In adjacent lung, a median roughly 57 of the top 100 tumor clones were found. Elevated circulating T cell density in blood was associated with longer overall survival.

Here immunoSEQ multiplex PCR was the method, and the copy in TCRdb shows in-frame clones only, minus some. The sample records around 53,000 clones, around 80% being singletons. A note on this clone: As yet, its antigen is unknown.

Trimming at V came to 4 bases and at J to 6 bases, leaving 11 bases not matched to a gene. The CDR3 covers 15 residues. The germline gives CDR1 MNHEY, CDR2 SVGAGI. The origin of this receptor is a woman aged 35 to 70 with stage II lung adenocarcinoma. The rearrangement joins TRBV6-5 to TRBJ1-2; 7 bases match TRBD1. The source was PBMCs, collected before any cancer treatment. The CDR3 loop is CASSSRGRGADGYTF. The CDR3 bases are TGTGCCAGCAGTTCCAGGGGCAGGGGGGCCGATGGCTACACCTTC.